This is a list of T cell receptor beta chains from one sample in a study of CD8+CD57+ T cells in acquired aplastic anemia. TCRdb analysed the reads with MiXCR anew, one entry per CDR3 protein. The sample holds around 170,000 distinct CDR3 sequences, approximately 60% seen once. Source material: sorted CD4+, CD8+, or CD8+CD57+ T cells (not recorded which) from PBMCs. The receptor set was obtained from a human donor in good health. Each CDR3 is given with its conserved first and last residue.

TRBV7-2	TRBJ1-5	CASSLQGDLGNQPQHF
TRBV6-4	TRBJ2-5	CASSRTSGDTQETQYF
TRBV12-3/TRBV12-4	TRBJ2-2	CATQEYGSSGELFF
TRBV19	TRBJ1-5	CASSNQGHQPQHF
TRBV5-1	TRBJ2-3	CATRRGYTDTQYF
TRBV29-1	TRBJ2-1	CSVESRTEQFF
TRBV12-5	TRBJ2-5	CASGLRIQETQYF
TRBV20-1	TRBJ2-2	CSARQLNTGELFF
TRBV7-3	TRBJ2-7	CASSLIAGDEQYF
TRBV29-1	TRBJ2-5	CSVEDFRGFRETQYF
TRBV4-1	TRBJ2-1	CASSQELAGVVINEQFF
TRBV11-2	TRBJ1-2	CASSLGHYGYTF
TRBV7-8	TRBJ2-7	CASSPNRYEQYF